The rows below give T cell receptor beta chains drawn from one sample of a study of blood T cells in healthy people across ages. TCRdb used MiXCR to reprocess the 5' RACE reads, holding one entry per CDR3 protein. The sample lists approximately 1,000,000 distinct CDR3 sequences, under 40% seen once, with approximately 14% in the top ten. Sequenced sample: blood. Receptor source: a man between 18 and 35 years old in good health. Each CDR3 is given with its conserved first and last residue. The order of the fields is D gene, clone size, V gene, J gene, CDR3 DNA, CDR3 protein. D genes are given only for firm matches. Only some rows state a clone size, as once, few, many or a class for expanded clones.

-	-	TRBV10-3	TRBJ2-7	TGTGCCATCAGCGCAGGGGGGGACGAGCAGTACTTC	CAISAGGDEQYF
-	-	TRBV5-4	TRBJ2-5	TGTGCCAGCAGCTCGGCGTGGGATCAAGAGACCCAGTACTTC	CASSSAWDQETQYF
-	many	TRBV20-1	TRBJ1-2	TGCAGTGCTAGAGAGGCAGGGGCCTATGGCTACACCTTC	CSAREAGAYGYTF
-	-	TRBV19	TRBJ1-2	TGTGCCAGTAGTATCGGAGGGGCTACGAACTATGGCTACACCTTC	CASSIGGATNYGYTF
TRBD2	once	TRBV20-1	TRBJ2-1	TGCAGTGCTAGTGAGGCGGGGGGGCACAATGAGCAGTTCTTC	CSASEAGGHNEQFF
TRBD1	many	TRBV20-1	TRBJ2-7	TGCAGCCTAACGCAGGGGGCAGCGTACGAGCAGTACTTC	CSLTQGAAYEQYF
TRBD2	few	TRBV7-9	TRBJ2-5	TGTGCCAGCAGCCAGACTACTAGCGGTGGCGGGTTAGAGACCCAGTACTTC	CASSQTTSGGGLETQYF
TRBD2	-	TRBV4-2	TRBJ2-1	TGTGCCAGCTCCCAGGGTAGCGGGGATTACAATGAGCAGTTCTTC	CASSQGSGDYNEQFF
TRBD1	-	TRBV20-1	TRBJ2-5	TGCAGTGCTAGAGAAGGGGGCCGAGGGGAGACCCAGTACTTC	CSAREGGRGETQYF
TRBD2	-	TRBV4-2	TRBJ2-2	TGTGCCAGCAGCCAAGATAGGGTTGTAGCGGGGGGCTGGGACACGAGAACCGGGGAGCTGTTTTTT	CASSQDRVVAGGWDTRTGELFF
-	few	TRBV6-6	TRBJ2-1	TGTGCCAGCAGTTACTCGATCGGTCCGAGCCATGAGCAGTTCTTC	CASSYSIGPSHEQFF